These 25 T cell receptor beta chains came from one sample sequenced in a study of T cell changes during pregnancy in multiple sclerosis. Clones were read by immunoSEQ multiplex PCR, and TCRdb kept only the in-frame ones, dropping some. The sample holds over 20,000 clones; 75% to 95% are singletons and the top ten take under 0.75%. The sample here was CD4+ T cells from peripheral blood mononuclear cells, taken in the third trimester of pregnancy. The source is a female donor in good health, enrolled as a control in a pregnancy study.

This chain links TRBV15 with TRBJ2-5; 8 nucleotides line up with TRBD2. J was trimmed by 1 base and V by 4 bases; bases with no gene match: 5. CDR3 length: 15 residues. CDR1 LNHNV and CDR2 YYDKDF come from the germline V gene (reference sequence). CDR3 amino acids: CATSKAGDFQETQYF. As DNA, the CDR3 is TGTGCCACCAGCAAAGCGGGGGACTTCCAAGAGACCCAGTACTTC.

The V call is TRBV30, the J call TRBJ2-3, with D maybe TRBD2 (6 bases). Trimming took 4 bases from V and 2 from J, leaving 13 bases between them. In germline, CDR1 is GTSNPN, CDR2 SVGIG (reference sequence). CDR3 size: 14 residues. The CDR3 here is CAWNAGNPTDTQYF. For the CDR3, the DNA is TGTGCCTGGAATGCGGGGAATCCCACAGATACGCAGTATTTT.

This chain joins TRBV6-5 and TRBJ1-4; maybe TRBD1 (6 bases). This CDR3 contains 15 residues. V lost 4 bases and J lost 5, with 14 bases in between. CDR1 and CDR2 (germline): MNHEY, SVGAGI. CDR3 sequence (DNA): TGTGCCAGCAGTTCCACAGGGAACCCAAATGAAAAACTGTTTTTT. Residues: CASSSTGNPNEKLFF.

CDR3 region: CASSLLIADRVLGETQYF. DNA for the CDR3: TGTGCCAGCAGCTTATTGATCGCAGACAGGGTTTTGGGAGAGACCCAGTACTTC. This sequence joins TRBV5-5 and TRBJ2-5; 7 bases agree with TRBD1. Germline V gene lookup returns CDR1 SGHKS and CDR2 YYEKEE (reference sequence). With V trimmed by 2 bases and J by 4 bases, 17 bases remained unmatched. The CDR3 has 18 amino acids. Using reference TRBV5-5 and TRBJ2-5 for the parts outside the CDR3, the full variable domain is DAGVTQSPTHLIKTRGQQVTLRCSPISGHKSVSWYQQVLGQGPQFIFQYYEKEERGRGNFPDRFSARQFPNYSSELNVNALLLGDSALYLCASSLLIADRVLGETQYFGPGTRLLVL.

V is TRBV19 and J is TRBJ1-4; the match to TRBD1 covers 9 bases. The V gene end was trimmed by 5 bases and the J gene end by 8 bases; junction bases not matched to a gene: 12. The CDR3 runs 16 residues. Per germline, CDR1 LNHDA and CDR2 SQIVND (reference sequence). CDR3 protein: CASSSSGTGRYEKLFF. The CDR3 DNA sequence: TGTGCCAGTAGTTCAAGCGGGACAGGGCGCTACGAAAAACTGTTTTTT. Complete variable domain (other parts from reference TRBV19 and TRBJ1-4): DGGITQSPKYLFRKEGQNVTLSCEQNLNHDAMYWYRQDPGQGLRLIYYSQIVNDFQKGDIAEGYSVSREKKESFPLTVTSAQKNPTAFYLCASSSSGTGRYEKLFFGSGTQLSVL.

The genes are TRBV7-3 and TRBJ2-2, with TRBD1 matching 8 bases. The CDR3 has 15 amino acids. The V segment lost 5 bases and the J segment 4 bases; nucleotides outside the gene matches: 6. The V gene's germline CDR1 is SGHTA and CDR2 FQGTGA. The CDR3 loop is CASSLRGQGTGELFF. The DNA of the CDR3 is TGTGCCAGCAGCCTCAGGGGGCAGGGCACCGGGGAGCTGTTTTTT. The full variable domain, its missing parts supplied by reference TRBV7-3 and TRBJ2-2, is GAGVSQTPSNKVTEKGKYVELRCDPISGHTALYWYRQSLGQGPEFLIYFQGTGAADDSGLPNDRFFAVRPEGSVSTLKIQRTERGDSAVYLCASSLRGQGTGELFFGEGSRLTVL.

The rearrangement uses TRBV28 and TRBJ2-5; 7 positions match TRBD2. V shed 5 bases, J shed 1 base, and the junction held 4 bases outside the gene matches. Looked up from germline, CDR1 is MDHEN and CDR2 is SYDVKM. The CDR3 totals 14 residues. The CDR3 DNA follows: TGTGCCAGCAGTCCGAGCGGGACCCAAGAGACCCAGTACTTC. It yields the protein CASSPSGTQETQYF. The full variable domain, in which reference TRBV28 and TRBJ2-5 provide the parts outside the CDR3, is DVKVTQSSRYLVKRTGEKVFLECVQDMDHENMFWYRQDPGLGLRLIYFSYDVKMKEKGDIPEGYSVSREKKERFSLILESASTNQTSMYLCASSPSGTQETQYFGPGTRLLVL.

V gene TRBV2 combines with J gene TRBJ1-4, with 7 nucleotides matching TRBD1. The CDR3 contains 13 residues. The V segment lost 8 bases and the J segment 8 bases; nucleotides outside the gene matches: 8. Germline CDR1 SNHLY, CDR2 FYNNEI. As DNA, the CDR3 is TGTGCCAGCGACAGGGTTACGAGGGAAAAACTGTTTTTT. It codes for CASDRVTREKLFF.

This chain connects TRBV2 to TRBJ2-4; no reliable D call. Between the trimmed V and J ends, which lost 7 bases and 5 bases, there was a span of 9 bases. The CDR3 runs to 12 residues. The germline V gene encodes CDR1 SNHLY and CDR2 FYNNEI. The CDR3 DNA reads TGTGCCAGCAAGTACAGTGAAAACATTCAGTACTTC. Its protein is CASKYSENIQYF.

The V gene is TRBV6-1, the J gene TRBJ2-1, with TRBD2 matching 11 bases. J gave up 4 bases and V 8 bases, and 1 base lay outside the gene matches. Germline values: CDR1 MNHNS, CDR2 SASEGT. CDR3 length: 13 amino acids. The CDR3 is CASRLAGYNEQFF. The CDR3, as DNA: TGTGCCAGCCGACTAGCGGGATACAATGAGCAGTTCTTC.

The J gene is TRBJ1-2, the V gene TRBV28, with D possibly TRBD1 on 6 matching bases. V was cut by 9 bases and J by 2 bases, with 13 bases left in between. The CDR3 has 13 residues. Per germline, CDR1 MDHEN and CDR2 SYDVKM. Here the CDR3 DNA reads TGTGCCAGTCGGACAGCTCCCAACTATGGCTACACCTTC. It translates to CASRTAPNYGYTF.

This clone was seen once. This rearrangement joins TRBV11-3 to TRBJ2-7, with 11 nucleotides matching TRBD2. J lost 0 bases, V lost 7 bases, and 5 bases had no gene match. CDR1 is SGHNT, CDR2 YENEEA, per germline. The CDR3 sequence is 15 residues long. In nucleotides, the CDR3 is TGTGCCAGCAAGGGTAGCGGGGGGGCCTCCTACGAGCAGTACTTC. Translation: CASKGSGGASYEQYF.

In its sample, this clone was seen a few times. The V gene is TRBV6-4, the J gene TRBJ2-3; tentative D call: TRBD1 (6 bases). Germline V gives CDR1 MRHNA, CDR2 SNTAGT. Trimming took 3 bases from V and 5 from J, leaving 9 bases between them. This CDR3 is 13 amino acids long. The DNA for the CDR3 is TGTGCCAGCAGTGAGTCAGGGGAAGATACGCAGTATTTT. This sequence encodes CASSESGEDTQYF.

For the CDR3, the DNA is TGTGCCAGCAGCTTAGCCCCACTAGCGGGAGGAAGCACAGATACGCAGTATTTT. Translation gives CASSLAPLAGGSTDTQYF. V and J are TRBV13 and TRBJ2-3, with 12 bases lining up with TRBD2. CDR3 length equals 18 residues. Germline V gives CDR1 PRHDT, CDR2 FYEKMQ (reference sequence). Trimming cost V 1 base and J 0 bases; bases outside gene matches: 5.

This sequence joins TRBV7-9 and TRBJ2-1; D gene unclear. The CDR3 contains 15 residues. The V and J ends lost 1 base and 0 bases respectively, with 7 bases between them. Germline CDR1 is SEHNR and CDR2 is FQNEAQ (reference sequence). Here the CDR3 DNA reads TGTGCCAGCAGCTTAGACTGGGCCTCCTACAATGAGCAGTTCTTC. Its protein product is CASSLDWASYNEQFF.

The rearrangement joins TRBV27 to TRBJ1-5; 9 nucleotides match TRBD1. V lost 4 bases and J lost 7; bases outside the gene matches: 8. From germline, CDR1 is MNHEY and CDR2 SMNVEV (reference sequence). This CDR3 region has 15 residues. CDR3 sequence (DNA): TGTGCCAGCAGTTCCCGGACAGGGGTTGGACAGCCCCAGCATTTT. This encodes CASSSRTGVGQPQHF.

The chain has TRBV28 and TRBJ2-6; D is unclear. The germline V gene has CDR1 MDHEN and CDR2 SYDVKM. V gave up 10 bases and J gave up 4 bases, with 11 bases separating them. The length of the CDR3 is 13 residues. CDR3 nucleotide sequence: TGTGCCACCCTTATTTCGGGGGCCAACGTCCTGACTTTC. It encodes CATLISGANVLTF.

This chain joins TRBV5-1 and TRBJ2-1; D not resolved. Germline V gene lookup returns CDR1 SGHRS and CDR2 YFSETQ. The V end lost 0 bases, the J end lost 8 bases, and 9 bases lay between the germline ends. CDR3 size: 13 residues. This chain's CDR3 is CASSLVLHDEQFF. The CDR3 nucleotides are TGCGCCAGCAGCTTGGTACTCCACGATGAGCAGTTCTTC.

The chain has TRBV11-2 and TRBJ1-1; D not certain. The CDR3 has 11 amino acids. V was shortened by 11 bases and J by 5 bases, with 12 bases between the two germline ends. The germline CDR1 and CDR2 sequences are SGHAT and FQNNGV. The CDR3 DNA is TGTGCCGCCAAAGAGGGAACTGAAGCTTTCTTT. Translation: CAAKEGTEAFF.

This clone was detected only once. The chain has TRBV7-2 and TRBJ1-1, with 7 bases lining up with TRBD1. This CDR3 comprises 14 residues. V lost 3 bases and J lost 6; bases outside the gene matches: 7. Germline V CDR1 and CDR2: SGHTA, FQGNSA. The CDR3 spells CASSFSTGIPEAFF. The CDR3 region has the DNA TGTGCCAGCAGCTTCTCGACAGGGATCCCTGAAGCTTTCTTT. The full variable domain, with the rest looked up from reference TRBV7-2 and TRBJ1-1, is GAGVSQSPSNKVTEKGKDVELRCDPISGHTALYWYRQSLGQGLEFLIYFQGNSAPDKSGLPSDRFSAERTGGSVSTLTIQRTQQEDSAVYLCASSFSTGIPEAFFGQGTRLTVV.

This rearrangement joins TRBV9 to TRBJ2-1; the match to TRBD2 covers 15 bases. Per the germline V gene, CDR1 is SGDLS and CDR2 is YYNGEE. V shed 3 bases, J shed 2 bases, and the junction held 3 bases outside the gene matches. The CDR3 consists of 17 residues. The CDR3 coding sequence is TGTGCCAGCAGCGGCGGACTAGCGGGAGGGACCTACAATGAGCAGTTCTTC. Amino acid sequence: CASSGGLAGGTYNEQFF.

V is TRBV7-2 and J is TRBJ2-1, with 16 bases aligning to TRBD2. In germline, CDR1 is SGHTA, CDR2 FQGNSA. The V gene end was trimmed by 4 bases and the J gene end by 7 bases; junction bases not matched to a gene: 1. The CDR3 consists of 15 residues. As DNA, the CDR3 is TGTGCCAGCAGCTGGGGACTAGCGGGAGGGAATGAGCAGTTCTTC. Protein: CASSWGLAGGNEQFF.

This chain links TRBV7-9 with TRBJ2-5, with D unresolved. Germline values: CDR1 SEHNR, CDR2 FQNEAQ (reference sequence). The CDR3 extends over 12 amino acids. V lost 5 bases and J 5 bases, leaving 9 bases between the germline ends. The CDR3 here is CASSPPSETQYF. CDR3 DNA: TGTGCCAGCAGCCCCCCCTCGGAGACCCAGTACTTC.

The genes are TRBV7-8 and TRBJ2-1; a weak D match, TRBD2 (6 bases). Germline V CDR1 and CDR2: SGHVS, FQNEAQ. The CDR3 is 15 amino acids. Trimming stripped 5 bases from V and 4 bases from J, with 15 bases between. CDR3 loop: CASSQTRGSYNEQFF. In DNA form, the CDR3 reads TGTGCCAGCAGCCAAACGCGGGGCAGTTACAATGAGCAGTTCTTC.

The chain is built from TRBV2 and TRBJ2-4; tentative D call: TRBD2 (5 bases). This CDR3 is 14 amino acids long. Germline CDR1 and CDR2: SNHLY and FYNNEI. The ends were cut back, 7 bases at V and 6 bases at J, with 16 bases in the middle. In DNA, the CDR3 is TGTGCCAGCAAAGGTTTACAAGGAGGAAACATTCAGTACTTC. Translating it yields CASKGLQGGNIQYF.